The clone carrying this T cell receptor (beta chain) was counted a single time. The data derive from a study of CD8 T cells in Susac syndrome. Healthy donors acted as controls, with matching for age and sex. With random hexamers, about 0.5 to 1 ug RNA was reverse transcribed. Amplification of TCR beta CDR3 across 54 Vbeta and 13 Jbeta was performed with immunoSEQ multiplex PCR. TCRdb independently ran MiXCR on the immunoSEQ multiplex PCR reads; one entry per CDR3 protein. The data contain 150,000 or so distinct CDR3 sequences, approximately 92% of them seen just once; the ten biggest clones take up around 0.13%. This CDR3 has 16 residues. Germline V gene sequence: CDR1 DFQATT, CDR2 SNEGSKA (reference sequence). The germline V and J ends were trimmed by 0 bases and 1 base, with 15 bases remaining between them.

This clonotype was sampled from a human donor in good health. V gene TRBV20-1 combines with J gene TRBJ1-1, with D maybe TRBD1 (5 bases). The source material was CD4+ T cells from PBMCs. The CDR3 nucleotides read TGCAGTGCTAGAGATTCCGGTGGGACGGGGAACACTGAAGCTTTCTTT. Translated: CSARDSGGTGNTEAFF.